This T cell receptor beta chain derives from a study of PD-1 blockade in mismatch repair-deficient tumors. TCRdb keeps only in-frame clones here, not all; method: immunoSEQ multiplex PCR. This table has roughly 37,000 clones, 75% to 90% appearing once. Mismatch repair deficiency was confirmed in all patients, by PCR or immunohistochemistry. Germline values: CDR1 MGHRA, CDR2 YSYEKL. The V end lost 3 bases, the J end lost 0 bases, and 6 bases lay between the germline ends. CDR3 length: 13 residues. This TCR came from an adult with mismatch repair-deficient cancer. The specimen comprised PBMCs, sampled roughly 39 weeks after starting pembrolizumab. The chain uses TRBV4-1 and TRBJ2-7; a weak D match, TRBD1 (5 bases). The CDR3 loop reads CASSHRDSYEQYF. CDR3 in DNA: TGCGCCAGCAGCCACAGGGACTCCTACGAGCAGTACTTC.